Below, 27 T cell receptor beta chains from the same sample are listed, as sequenced in a study of shared clonotypes between healthy human individuals. Using immunoSEQ multiplex PCR, the repertoire was profiled, and TCRdb retains in-frame clones only, with some absent. There are fewer than 650,000 clones in the sample; less than 80% occur only once, and around 13% lies in the top ten. Specimen: PBMCs. The receptors derive from a woman aged 40 to 49 in good health. Some clones in this sample may be carry-over from other donors' samples.

This clone was counted a single time. This same CDR3 is encoded by further DNA sequences in the sample. This chain uses TRBV5-1 with TRBJ2-7; TRBD1 matches at 7 bases. The CDR3 is made up of 14 amino acids. Germline V gene sequence: CDR1 SGHRS, CDR2 YFSETQ. The junction had 6 bases not matched to a gene; V was cut back by 4 bases and J by 2 bases. The CDR3 DNA follows: TGCGCCAGCAGCCCAGGGACAGCCACCTACGAGCAGTACTTC. Translation: CASSPGTATYEQYF.

This clone was counted a few times. This chain uses TRBV2 with TRBJ2-3, with 8 positions matching TRBD2. The CDR3 runs to 15 residues. V was clipped by 6 bases and J by 3 bases; unmatched bases: 8. Germline V CDR1 and CDR2: SNHLY, FYNNEI. DNA for the CDR3: TGTGCCAGCAGCTTAGCGGGAATTGAGACAGATACGCAGTATTTT. It specifies CASSLAGIETDTQYF.

The chain employs TRBV10-3 and TRBJ2-1; 8 positions agree with TRBD2. The CDR3 loop spans 14 amino acids. Losses at the gene ends were 0 bases for V and 9 bases for J; bases not matched to a gene: 4. Germline CDR1 and CDR2: ENHRY and SYGVKD. CDR3: CAISESREGLEQFF. The CDR3 DNA reads TGTGCCATCAGTGAGTCACGGGAGGGCCTTGAGCAGTTCTTC.

The chain combines TRBV20-1 with TRBJ1-5, with unresolved D. Germline CDR1 reads DFQATT; CDR2 reads SNEGSKA (reference sequence). This CDR3 has 11 residues. Trimming removed 0 bases at V and 7 bases at J, with 4 bases between. The CDR3 region is CSARDGQPQHF. The CDR3 nucleotides are TGCAGTGCTAGAGATGGGCAGCCCCAGCATTTT.

The DNA for the CDR3 is TGCGCCAGCAGCTTGGTGAGCGGGGCAGATACGCAGTATTTT. This encodes CASSLVSGADTQYF. V is TRBV5-1 and J is TRBJ2-3, with 7 positions matching TRBD2. Germline loops: CDR1 SGHRS, CDR2 YFSETQ. CDR3 length: 14 amino acids. Losses at the gene ends were 0 bases for V and 4 bases for J; bases not matched to a gene: 2.

The gene calls are TRBV9 and TRBJ2-5, with 10 bases aligning to TRBD2. Trimming removed 4 bases from V and 4 bases from J; junction bases left unmatched: 10. In germline, CDR1 is SGDLS, CDR2 YYNGEE. The CDR3 has 16 residues. The CDR3 is CASSPRSGRGRETQYF. The CDR3, as DNA: TGTGCCAGCAGCCCACGGAGCGGGAGGGGAAGAGAGACCCAGTACTTC.

This clone was found once. The V gene is TRBV27, the J gene TRBJ1-5; 8 bases map to TRBD1. Trimming removed 3 bases from V and 7 bases from J; junction bases left unmatched: 5. Germline V gene data show CDR1 as MNHEY and CDR2 as SMNVEV (reference sequence). This CDR3 contains 14 residues. The CDR3 spells CASSFRAGGQPQHF. The CDR3 nucleotides are TGTGCCAGCAGTTTTAGGGCAGGGGGCCAGCCCCAGCATTTT.

The V call is TRBV28, the J call TRBJ1-2; D remains ambiguous. Germline V gene lookup returns CDR1 MDHEN and CDR2 SYDVKM. The CDR3 loop spans 12 amino acids. Trimming took 10 bases from V and 2 from J, leaving 11 bases between them. CDR3 protein: CATRHTNYGYTF. The CDR3 nucleotides read TGTGCCACCAGACATACCAACTATGGCTACACCTTC.

This rearrangement joins TRBV7-3 to TRBJ2-7, with TRBD1 matching over 10 bases. The CDR3 runs to 17 residues. The trim removed 2 bases at V and 2 bases at J, leaving 9 bases unmatched. Germline V gene lookup returns CDR1 SGHTA and CDR2 FQGTGA. DNA for the CDR3: TGTGCCAGCAGCTTATCAGCCGGGGGACAGGGGACCTACGAGCAGTACTTC. It is translated as CASSLSAGGQGTYEQYF.

For this clone: This sequence is one base from a far larger clone and is likely a read error. This chain joins TRBV30 and TRBJ2-2; 11 bases align to TRBD2. Germline-derived CDR1 and CDR2 are GTSNPN and SVGIG (reference sequence). This CDR3 comprises 17 residues. This chain's CDR3 is CASNPTSGMVRTGGLFF. CDR3 DNA: TGTGCCTCAAACCCGACTAGCGGGATGGTTCGCACCGGGGGGCTGTTTTTT.

The chain employs TRBV27 and TRBJ1-6, with D uncertain. There are 16 residues in the CDR3. CDR1 is MNHEY, CDR2 SMNVEV, per germline (reference sequence). Deletions cut 7 bases from V and 7 bases from J, with 20 bases between. The CDR3 reads CASKTHLPRTNSPLHF. CDR3 coding DNA: TGTGCCAGCAAGACTCACCTCCCAAGAACCAATTCACCCCTCCACTTT.

The chain is built from TRBV28 and TRBJ2-3; possibly TRBD2 for D (6 bases). Looked up from germline, CDR1 is MDHEN and CDR2 is SYDVKM. Trimming left V 5 bases short and J 6 bases short, with 27 bases between. The CDR3 totals 18 residues. The CDR3 region has the DNA TGTGCCAGCAGTAGATGGGGATCGCAGCGGGCACACCGGGATACGCAGTATTTT. It specifies CASSRWGSQRAHRDTQYF.

This sequence joins TRBV7-2 and TRBJ2-1, with D unclear. V was clipped by 2 bases and J by 7 bases, with 6 bases between them. The CDR3 sequence is 12 residues long. CDR1 is SGHTA and CDR2 is FQGNSA in the germline V gene. The CDR3 is CASSLMRNEQFF. CDR3 coding DNA: TGTGCCAGCAGCTTAATGCGAAATGAGCAGTTCTTC.

This clone was seen a handful of times. The rearrangement uses TRBV6-5 and TRBJ2-1, with TRBD2 as a possible D gene (6 bases). The CDR3 extends over 14 amino acids. The V end lost 8 bases, the J end lost 4 bases, and 15 bases lay between the germline ends. The germline CDR1 and CDR2 sequences are MNHEY and SVGAGI. CDR3 DNA: TGTGCCAGCTCGGCTAGCGAGCTTTACAATGAGCAGTTCTTC. Residues: CASSASELYNEQFF.

This clone was counted a few times. The chain employs TRBV5-6 and TRBJ1-1, with 8 nucleotides matching TRBD1. J was trimmed by 4 bases and V by 3 bases; bases with no gene match: 2. The germline V gene has CDR1 SGHDT and CDR2 YYEEEE. This CDR3 is built from 13 residues. This chain's CDR3 is CASSSGTGTEAFF. CDR3 DNA sequence: TGTGCCAGCAGCTCCGGGACAGGCACTGAAGCTTTCTTT.

This clone was seen a few times. This chain uses TRBV19 with TRBJ1-1; D unresolved. The V end was cut by 3 bases, the J end by 1 base, with 6 bases between. The CDR3 is 13 residues long. The germline CDR1 and CDR2 sequences are LNHDA and SQIVND (reference sequence). Here the CDR3 DNA reads TGTGCCAGTAGTATTAGGGCGAACACTGAAGCTTTCTTT. It yields the protein CASSIRANTEAFF.

The chain carries TRBV2 and TRBJ2-6; the D gene is possibly TRBD1 (5 bases). V was cut by 10 bases and J by 3 bases, with 10 bases left in between. This CDR3 is 13 amino acids long. Germline V gene sequence: CDR1 SNHLY, CDR2 FYNNEI. CDR3 nucleotide sequence: TGTGCCACAGGGTTCTATGGGGCCAACGTCCTGACTTTC. Residues: CATGFYGANVLTF.

Concerning this clone itself: The sample contains more than one DNA sequence encoding this CDR3. The chain joins TRBV27 to TRBJ2-7; 12 bases are shared with TRBD2. Germline values: CDR1 MNHEY, CDR2 SMNVEV (reference sequence). V lost 2 bases and J lost 4; bases outside the gene matches: 6. The CDR3 contains 16 residues. CDR3 sequence reads: CASSLSLAGGSYEQYF. In DNA form, the CDR3 reads TGTGCCAGCAGTTTAAGTCTAGCGGGAGGGTCTTACGAGCAGTACTTC.

As concerns this clone: Other nucleotide sequences in the sample specify the same CDR3. The chain uses TRBV30 and TRBJ1-2, with a tentative D call TRBD1 (5 bases). This CDR3 has 12 amino acids. V was shortened by 4 bases and J by 2 bases, with 8 bases between the two germline ends. The germline V gene has CDR1 GTSNPN and CDR2 SVGIG (reference sequence). CDR3 nucleotide sequence: TGTGCCTGGACGGGGGGAAACTATGGCTACACCTTC. Amino acids: CAWTGGNYGYTF. Combining the CDR3 with reference TRBV30 and TRBJ1-2 gives the whole variable domain SQTIHQWPATLVQPVGSPLSLECTVEGTSNPNLYWYRQAAGRGLQLLFYSVGIGQISSEVPQNLSASRPQDRQFILSSKKLLLSDSGFYLCAWTGGNYGYTFGSGTRLTVV.

The V and J genes are TRBV20-1 and TRBJ1-1, with D uncertain. Germline-derived CDR1 and CDR2 are DFQATT and SNEGSKA (reference sequence). The CDR3 loop spans 11 amino acids. Trimming took off 4 bases at V and 3 bases at J, with 6 bases between the two ends. The CDR3 nucleotides are TGCAGTGCTAATAGGTACACTGAAGCTTTCTTT. This codes for CSANRYTEAFF.

This rearrangement joins TRBV9 to TRBJ1-2; 11 bases fit TRBD1. The CDR3 runs to 16 residues. Germline CDR1 reads SGDLS; CDR2 reads YYNGEE. Losses at the gene ends were 4 bases for V and 4 bases for J; bases not matched to a gene: 9. The CDR3 loop is CASSPQGGQGGYGYTF. DNA for the CDR3: TGTGCCAGCAGCCCCCAGGGGGGACAGGGGGGCTATGGCTACACCTTC. Together with reference TRBV9 and TRBJ1-2, the CDR3 gives the full variable domain: DSGVTQTPKHLITATGQRVTLRCSPRSGDLSVYWYQQSLDQGLQFLIQYYNGEERAKGNILERFSAQQFPDLHSELNLSSLELGDSALYFCASSPQGGQGGYGYTFGSGTRLTVV.

This clone was observed once. The chain has TRBV7-9 and TRBJ2-2; 10 positions agree with TRBD2. CDR1 is SEHNR and CDR2 is FQNEAQ in the germline V gene (reference sequence). CDR3 length: 16 amino acids. The ends lost 6 bases at V and 1 base at J; junction bases unmatched: 5. The CDR3: CASRTTSGKNTGELFF. CDR3 coding DNA: TGTGCCAGCAGGACCACTAGCGGGAAGAACACCGGGGAGCTGTTTTTT.

This clone was counted many times. This sequence joins TRBV27 and TRBJ2-5, with 10 nucleotides matching TRBD1. Losses at the gene ends were 5 bases for V and 5 bases for J; bases not matched to a gene: 11. CDR1 and CDR2 from the germline V gene are MNHEY and SMNVEV (reference sequence). The CDR3 has 16 residues. The CDR3 region has the DNA TGTGCCAGCAGTAACTTGGGACAGGGGTTCGGGGAGACCCAGTACTTC. Its translation is CASSNLGQGFGETQYF.

The CDR3 DNA sequence: TGTGCCAGCAGGGAGACAGGGGTCCCCAACGAGCAGTACTTC. The encoded protein is CASRETGVPNEQYF. This sequence joins TRBV6-6 and TRBJ2-7; 8 bases fit TRBD1. CDR3 length equals 14 residues. V lost 6 bases and J lost 5; bases outside the gene matches: 9. The germline V gene encodes CDR1 MNHNY and CDR2 SVGAGI (reference sequence).

This chain uses TRBV30 with TRBJ1-5, with D tentatively TRBD1 (5 bases). Germline assignment: CDR1 GTSNPN and CDR2 SVGIG (reference sequence). Trimming removed 2 bases at V and 5 bases at J, with 16 bases between. This CDR3 comprises 15 residues. The CDR3 DNA follows: TGTGCCTGGAGTTTTCCAGGGTTGGGGGATCAGCCCCAGCATTTT. Its translation is CAWSFPGLGDQPQHF. Based on the CDR3 plus reference TRBV30 and TRBJ1-5, the full variable domain is SQTIHQWPATLVQPVGSPLSLECTVEGTSNPNLYWYRQAAGRGLQLLFYSVGIGQISSEVPQNLSASRPQDRQFILSSKKLLLSDSGFYLCAWSFPGLGDQPQHFGDGTRLSIL.

Note on this clone: The junction and the germline gene differ at one end; a read error may be behind it. The CDR3 DNA is TGTGTCAGCAGTTTCCGGGAACAGCAGTTCTTC. Its translation: CVSSFREQQFF. The genes are TRBV28 and TRBJ2-1; tentatively, D is TRBD2 (5 bases). CDR3 length equals 11 residues. Germline V gives CDR1 MDHEN, CDR2 SYDVKM.

V usage is TRBV6-4 and J usage is TRBJ2-2; D gene unclear. Germline assignment: CDR1 MRHNA and CDR2 SNTAGT. The CDR3 is 13 amino acids. V was pared by 8 bases and J by 2 bases, with 9 bases between. CDR3 in DNA: TGTGCCAGCGGAGCAGGAAACACCGGGGAGCTGTTTTTT. Its protein is CASGAGNTGELFF.